These T cell receptor beta chains were read from a single sample in a study of T-cell reconstitution after alpha-beta-depleted transplantation in children. TCRdb recomputed calls from the PCR reads with MiXCR, one row per CDR3 protein. The sample shows around 400,000 distinct CDR3 sequences, roughly 10% of them seen only once. The starting material was PBMCs from the stem cell graft donor, obtained from the stem cell graft. These receptors all stem from a human donor who donated a stem cell graft to a child with acute myeloid leukemia. Each CDR3 is given with its conserved first and last residue. D genes are given only for firm matches. The size field is filled for only some rows; it gives once, few, many or a size class.

D	V	J	size	CDR3	DNA
-	TRBV10-3	TRBJ1-6	-	CAITPGDNSPLHF	TGTGCCATCACCCCGGGCGATAATTCACCCCTCCACTTT
TRBD1	TRBV4-1	TRBJ2-7	-	CASSRPGQGYHEQYF	TGCGCCAGCAGCCGACCGGGACAGGGGTACCACGAGCAGTACTTC
-	TRBV29-1	TRBJ2-1	many	CSVPPGFF	TGCAGCGTACCCCCTGGGTTCTTC
-	TRBV29-1	TRBJ1-5	few	CSVVLTENQPQHF	TGCAGCGTTGTGTTAACAGAGAATCAGCCCCAGCATTTT
TRBD1	TRBV12-3/TRBV12-4	TRBJ2-7	-	CASSKDRVSYEQYF	TGTGCCAGCAGCAAAGACAGGGTCTCCTACGAGCAGTACTTC
TRBD1	TRBV12-3/TRBV12-4	TRBJ2-5	few	CASSTGTGAQETQYF	TGTGCCAGCAGTACCGGGACAGGGGCCCAAGAGACCCAGTACTTC
-	TRBV7-9	TRBJ2-2	few	CASLHRATNTGELFF	TGTGCCTCCCTCCATCGGGCCACCAACACCGGGGAGCTGTTTTTT
-	TRBV20-1	TRBJ2-1	few	CSARGPSAPRNNEQFF	TGCAGTGCTAGAGGTCCCAGCGCACCGCGTAACAATGAGCAGTTCTTC
-	TRBV29-1	TRBJ2-7	many	CSVVAAGDEQYF	TGCAGCGTTGTAGCGGCTGGGGACGAGCAGTACTTC
TRBD1	TRBV20-1	TRBJ1-2	-	CSAPSPHRGAYYGYTF	TGCAGTGCCCCGAGCCCCCACAGGGGTGCTTACTATGGCTACACCTTC
-	TRBV6-1	TRBJ2-7	few	CASSPGGTGQAGEQYF	TGTGCCAGCAGTCCCGGGGGGACAGGTCAGGCTGGGGAGCAGTACTTC
-	TRBV5-1	TRBJ1-6	-	CASRTEGSPLHF	TGCGCCAGCAGGACGGAAGGTTCACCCCTCCACTTT
-	TRBV6-5	TRBJ1-1	many	CASGDTEAFF	TGTGCCAGCGGGGACACTGAAGCTTTCTTT
-	TRBV2	TRBJ1-5	-	CASSETDQPQHF	TGTGCCAGCAGTGAGACGGATCAGCCCCAGCATTTT
TRBD2	TRBV20-1	TRBJ2-5	few	CSASQKRRLAGGRETQYF	TGCAGTGCTAGCCAAAAAAGAAGGCTAGCGGGGGGAAGAGAGACCCAGTACTTC
-	TRBV20-1	TRBJ1-5	-	CSATDVGREYQPQHF	TGCAGTGCTACGGACGTGGGCAGGGAATATCAGCCCCAGCATTTT
TRBD2	TRBV5-1	TRBJ2-2	few	CASSLGLAGGAGELFF	TGCGCCAGCAGCCTGGGACTAGCGGGAGGTGCCGGGGAGCTGTTTTTT
TRBD1	TRBV19	TRBJ2-7	few	CASSRWTGSVYEQYF	TGTGCCAGTAGCAGATGGACAGGAAGCGTCTACGAGCAGTACTTC
-	TRBV5-1	TRBJ1-1	many	CASRRGRENVVEAFF	TGCGCCAGCAGGCGCGGCAGGGAAAACGTGGTTGAAGCTTTCTTT
TRBD2	TRBV4-3	TRBJ2-3	few	CASSQVLAGGPDTQYF	TGCGCCAGCAGCCAAGTACTAGCGGGAGGGCCTGATACGCAGTATTTT
-	TRBV20-1	TRBJ2-1	-	CSASRLANYNEQFF	TGCAGTGCTAGCAGGCTAGCGAATTACAATGAGCAGTTCTTC
TRBD2	TRBV7-3	TRBJ2-2	many	CASSLGTSDNPNTGELFF	TGTGCCAGCAGCCTAGGGACTAGCGATAATCCGAACACCGGGGAGCTGTTTTTT
-	TRBV4-1	TRBJ1-2	-	CASTVSGQEKYGYTF	TGCGCCAGCACCGTGAGTGGTCAGGAGAAGTATGGCTACACCTTC
TRBD2	TRBV5-5	TRBJ2-7	few	CASSLLGGDGYEQYF	TGTGCCAGCAGCTTGTTGGGGGGGGACGGCTACGAGCAGTACTTC
TRBD2	TRBV5-1	TRBJ2-2	few	CASSWTGLGSTGELFF	TGCGCCAGCAGCTGGACGGGACTAGGAAGCACCGGGGAGCTGTTTTTT
-	TRBV3-1	TRBJ2-1	few	CASSPRQTRSPVDEQFF	TGTGCCAGCAGCCCTCGACAGACGCGATCTCCGGTGGATGAGCAGTTCTTC
-	TRBV4-1	TRBJ1-3	-	CASSHVVRKRNSSTPSGNTIYF	TGCGCCAGCAGCCATGTCGTAAGGAAGAGGAATTCCTCCACCCCCTCTGGAAACACCATATATTTT
TRBD2	TRBV20-1	TRBJ2-3	few	CSASPGLAGLGDTQYF	TGCAGTGCATCTCCGGGACTAGCGGGGCTGGGGGATACGCAGTATTTT
-	TRBV29-1	TRBJ2-3	-	CSVERQGRIDTQYF	TGCAGCGTCGAACGGCAGGGGCGGATAGATACGCAGTATTTT
-	TRBV20-1	TRBJ2-1	few	CSAYSGAIYNEQFF	TGCAGTGCCTATTCAGGGGCCATATACAATGAGCAGTTCTTC
TRBD2	TRBV11-2	TRBJ2-1	few	CASSLGTNSYNEQFF	TGTGCCAGCAGCCTGGGGACTAACTCCTACAATGAGCAGTTCTTC
-	TRBV12-3/TRBV12-4	TRBJ1-5	few	CASSYAGDQPQHF	TGTGCCAGCAGTTACGCGGGAGATCAGCCCCAGCATTTT
-	TRBV25-1	TRBJ1-5	-	CASSESGASQPQHF	TGTGCCAGCAGTGAATCAGGGGCCAGCCAGCCCCAGCATTTT
-	TRBV9	TRBJ2-3	few	CASSVVGGLTRTDTQYF	TGTGCCAGCAGCGTAGTCGGGGGACTCACAAGGACAGATACGCAGTATTTT
TRBD2	TRBV10-3	TRBJ2-5	few	CAINPSGKETQYF	TGTGCCATCAACCCTAGCGGAAAAGAGACCCAGTACTTC
TRBD2	TRBV7-3	TRBJ2-7	few	CASSFKGTREQYF	TGTGCCAGCAGCTTCAAAGGGACTAGGGAGCAGTACTTC
-	TRBV5-1	TRBJ2-3	many	CASSFGTGTDTQYF	TGCGCCAGCAGCTTTGGGACGGGCACAGATACGCAGTATTTT
TRBD1	TRBV10-3	TRBJ2-3	few	CAISEPGQESTDTQYF	TGTGCCATCAGTGAACCGGGACAGGAGAGCACAGATACGCAGTATTTT
-	TRBV5-6	TRBJ2-3	-	CASSPERRDTQYF	TGTGCCAGCAGCCCGGAGCGACGAGATACGCAGTATTTT
TRBD2	TRBV6-5	TRBJ2-5	many	CASRGLAGPGYF	TGTGCCAGCAGGGGACTAGCGGGTCCAGGGTACTTC
-	TRBV5-1	TRBJ2-3	few	CASSLGQYTDTQYF	TGCGCCAGCAGCTTGGGACAGTACACAGATACGCAGTATTTT
-	TRBV5-1	TRBJ1-6	-	CASSLAPEDNSPLHF	TGCGCCAGCAGCTTGGCCCCGGAAGATAATTCACCCCTCCACTTT
TRBD2	TRBV5-1	TRBJ2-5	few	CASRTTSGPQETQYF	TGCGCCAGCCGAACGACTAGCGGGCCCCAAGAGACCCAGTACTTC
TRBD2	TRBV12-3/TRBV12-4	TRBJ2-1	-	CASRGGLAGGNEQFF	TGTGCCAGCAGAGGGGGACTAGCGGGGGGAAATGAGCAGTTCTTC
TRBD2	TRBV6-2/TRBV6-3	TRBJ2-4	many	CASSSRLAGVENIQYF	TGTGCCAGCAGTTCCAGACTAGCGGGAGTTGAAAACATTCAGTACTTC
TRBD1	TRBV10-3	TRBJ2-7	many	CAISDRTGAYEQYF	TGTGCCATCAGTGACAGGACAGGGGCCTACGAGCAGTACTTC
-	TRBV3-1	TRBJ2-4	many	CASSQGAPRDIQYF	TGTGCCAGCAGCCAAGGAGCCCCCCGGGACATTCAGTACTTC
-	TRBV6-5	TRBJ2-3	-	CASSYLGYSTDTQYF	TGTGCCAGCAGTTACCTGGGGTACAGCACAGATACGCAGTATTTT
-	TRBV7-8	TRBJ2-3	few	CASGGPGRTDTQYF	TGTGCCAGCGGGGGGCCGGGGAGAACAGATACGCAGTATTTT
TRBD1	TRBV20-1	TRBJ2-1	few	CSAFPTGGLSSYNEQFF	TGCAGTGCTTTCCCGACAGGGGGCCTAAGCTCCTACAATGAGCAGTTCTTC
-	TRBV20-1	TRBJ2-3	few	CSATNPSLNTDTQYF	TGCAGTGCCACTAACCCAAGTTTAAACACAGATACGCAGTATTTT
-	TRBV20-1	TRBJ2-1	-	CSASQGSEQFF	TGCAGTGCTAGTCAGGGTAGCGAGCAGTTCTTC